This T cell receptor (beta chain) came from a study of blood T cell repertoires in COVID-19. Study-level background: Collection of acute and convalescent COVID-19 samples took place in the United States, Italy and Spain. T cells, B-cell-depleted T cells, or PBMCs supplied cDNA or gDNA.

As handled by the study authors: The assay estimated nucleated cells by amplifying reference gene primers. Generated by immunoSEQ multiplex PCR, the TCRdb table keeps only in-frame clones and is missing some. V, J and clone size are taken as reported in that table, and D and trimming were inferred from the DNA itself. The sample yields fewer than 300,000 clones, around 83% seen once. Germline V gene sequence: CDR1 SNHLY, CDR2 FYNNEI. This CDR3 contains 14 residues. Trimming pared 7 bases from V and 0 bases from J, leaving 12 bases between. The sequencing sample was made of peripheral blood. The V and J genes are TRBV2 and TRBJ1-1, with D perhaps TRBD1 (5 bases). This receptor was taken from a man older than 75 with acute or convalescent COVID-19. The CDR3 nucleotides are TGTGCCAGCATTTTAGGGACTTTGAACACTGAAGCTTTCTTT. It is translated as CASILGTLNTEAFF.